Listed here are 25 T cell receptor beta chains from one sample, sequenced in a study of post-analysis software for immune sequencing data. Whole-study findings and limits: About 5 TRBV segments were more frequent in patients than controls; TRBV5-6, TRBV5-1 and TRBV20-1 belonged to this group.

Every TCR beta cDNA library bore unique molecular identifiers. MiXCR, applied by TCRdb to the PCR reads, yields one record per CDR3 protein. The table has roughly 650,000 distinct CDR3 sequences, approximately 59% seen once. No cognate antigen is known for these TCRs. Sequencing was done on a sample of blood. The receptors originated from a girl aged 2 to 9 with multiple sclerosis.

The chain has TRBV25-1 and TRBJ2-1, with D perhaps matching TRBD1 (6 bases). The germline V and J ends were trimmed by 5 bases and 8 bases, with 16 bases remaining between them. This CDR3 region has 14 residues. CDR1 MGHDK and CDR2 SYGVNS come from the germline V gene. The CDR3 loop reads CASSTGTLNDEQFF. For the CDR3, the DNA is TGTGCCAGCAGTACTGGGACACTAAACGATGAGCAGTTCTTC. Based on the CDR3 plus reference TRBV25-1 and TRBJ2-1, the full variable domain is EADIYQTPRYLVIGTGKKITLECSQTMGHDKMYWYQQDPGMELHLIHYSYGVNSTEKGDLSSESTVSRIRTEHFPLTLESARPSHTSQYLCASSTGTLNDEQFFGPGTRLTVL.

About this clonotype itself: The junction departs from the called germline gene at one end, perhaps through a read error. The rearrangement joins TRBV18 to TRBJ2-3, with D maybe TRBD1 (6 bases). From germline, CDR1 is KGHSH and CDR2 LQKENI. CDR3 size: 13 residues. The CDR3 coding sequence is TGTGCCAGCTCACGGCAGGGGTCGGATACGCAATATTTT. Protein sequence: CASSRQGSDTQYF. The whole variable domain, filled in from reference TRBV18 and TRBJ2-3, reads NAGVMQNPRHLVRRRGQEARLRCSPMKGHSHVYWYRQLPEEGLKFMVYLQKENIIDESGMPKERFSAEFPKEGPSILRIQQVVRGDSAAYFCASSRQGSDTQYFGPGTRLTVL.

V usage is TRBV30 and J usage is TRBJ2-7; possible D gene TRBD2, 6 bases. This CDR3 spans 12 amino acids. The V gene's germline CDR1 is GTSNPN and CDR2 SVGIG (reference sequence). Trimming took off 2 bases at V and 8 bases at J, with 13 bases between the two ends. The CDR3 loop is CAWSMPGGKQYF. Written as DNA, the CDR3 is TGTGCCTGGAGTATGCCCGGAGGGAAGCAGTACTTC.

The chain carries TRBV20-1 and TRBJ2-7, with 11 bases that match TRBD2. Germline V gives CDR1 DFQATT, CDR2 SNEGSKA (reference sequence). The trim removed 6 bases at V and 1 base at J, leaving 5 bases unmatched. This CDR3 is built from 14 residues. The CDR3 bases are TGCAGTGCCCTCGGGACTAGCGGATCCTACGAGCAGTACTTC. Protein sequence: CSALGTSGSYEQYF.

As concerns this clonotype: The junction and the germline gene differ at one end; a read error may be behind it. This chain joins TRBV7-9 and TRBJ2-1; D gene unclear. Germline-derived CDR1 and CDR2 are SEHNR and FQNEAQ (reference sequence). The CDR3 runs 15 residues. The CDR3 DNA reads TGTGCCAGCAGTTTAGGGCCCCCCTGGGGTGATGAGCAGTTCTTC. This sequence encodes CASSLGPPWGDEQFF. Drawing the rest from reference TRBV7-9 and TRBJ2-1, the complete variable domain is DTGVSQNPRHKITKRGQNVTFRCDPISEHNRLYWYRQTLGQGPEFLTYFQNEAQLEKSRLLSDRFSAERPKGSFSTLEIQRTEQGDSAMYLCASSLGPPWGDEQFFGPGTRLTVL.

The rearrangement uses TRBV4-2 and TRBJ2-1, with 7 bases matching TRBD2. This CDR3 spans 17 amino acids. Trimming cost V 1 base and J 8 bases; bases outside gene matches: 14. In germline, CDR1 is LGHNA, CDR2 YNFKEQ. The CDR3 spells CASSQVRGLGVSYEQFF. CDR3 coding DNA: TGTGCCAGCAGCCAAGTGCGCGGACTAGGGGTCTCCTATGAGCAGTTCTTC.

The V and J genes are TRBV5-6 and TRBJ2-7, with no clear D. In germline, CDR1 is SGHDT, CDR2 YYEEEE. The CDR3 loop spans 15 amino acids. Trimming took 0 bases from V and 3 from J, leaving 13 bases between them. The DNA for the CDR3 is TGTGCCAGCAGCTTGGGTCGGGCAGTGGGCTACGAGCAGTACTTC. This translates into CASSLGRAVGYEQYF.

The J gene is TRBJ2-1, the V gene TRBV4-3; 12 nucleotides align to TRBD2. This CDR3 has 17 residues. The V and J ends lost 4 bases and 0 bases, in that order; junction bases with no gene match: 4. Looked up from germline, CDR1 is LGHNA and CDR2 is YSLEER. CDR3: CASSLLAGGSSYNEQFF. CDR3 bases: TGCGCCAGCAGCCTACTAGCGGGGGGCAGCTCCTACAATGAGCAGTTCTTC.

The chain links TRBV20-1 to TRBJ2-4; possibly TRBD1 for D (6 bases). The DNA end is more similar to TRBJ2-7, so the J call may be wrong. The V gene's germline CDR1 is DFQATT and CDR2 SNEGSKA (reference sequence). The CDR3 sequence is 14 residues long. The chain's CDR3 is CSARGTGSGYEQYF. CDR3 bases: TGCAGTGCTAGAGGTACAGGGTCCGGCTACGAGCAGTACTTC.

The chain couples TRBV12-3 or TRBV12-4 to TRBJ2-7; D unclear. Trimming pared 5 bases from V and 5 bases from J, leaving 16 bases between. This CDR3 spans 14 amino acids. The CDR3 is CASSLSVGSDEQYF. The CDR3 DNA reads as TGTGCCAGCAGTCTGTCCGTGGGATCGGACGAGCAGTACTTC.

The V gene is TRBV29-1, the J gene TRBJ2-1; 11 positions match TRBD2. CDR1 and CDR2 (germline): SQVTM, ANQGSEA. The V and J ends lost 1 base and 7 bases, in that order; junction bases with no gene match: 9. The CDR3 consists of 16 residues. The CDR3 loop is CSVEGTSGGGWNEQFF. The CDR3 DNA sequence: TGCAGCGTTGAAGGAACTAGCGGGGGTGGGTGGAATGAGCAGTTCTTC.

The CDR3 region has the DNA TGTGCCAGCAGATTTTCGGGGGGCGAGCAGTACTTC. It encodes CASRFSGGEQYF. This rearrangement joins TRBV7-9 to TRBJ2-7; 7 bases fit TRBD2. V gave up 6 bases and J gave up 6 bases; unmatched junction bases: 5. Germline loops: CDR1 SEHNR, CDR2 FQNEAQ (reference sequence). The CDR3 consists of 12 residues.

A few counts support this clonotype. One end of the junction fails to match germline, which may point to a read error. The chain recombines TRBV11-2 with TRBJ2-1; 7 nucleotides align to TRBD1. Per the germline V gene, CDR1 is SGHAT and CDR2 is FQNNGV. This CDR3 region has 14 residues. CDR3 nucleotides: TGTGCCAGCAGCCTAGAGCAGGGGGTCGATGAGCAGTTCTTC. Translating gives CASSLEQGVDEQFF.

This rearrangement joins TRBV9 to TRBJ2-3; TRBD2 agrees at 9 bases. In germline, CDR1 is SGDLS, CDR2 YYNGEE. The trim removed 2 bases at V and 0 bases at J, leaving 10 bases unmatched. The CDR3 contains 18 residues. The CDR3 loop is CASSVSGLAPFSTDTQYF. CDR3 nucleotide sequence: TGTGCCAGCAGCGTTTCGGGACTAGCCCCGTTTAGCACAGATACGCAGTATTTT.

This chain links TRBV6-4 with TRBJ2-7, with 10 positions matching TRBD2. The CDR3 loop spans 15 amino acids. With V trimmed by 5 bases and J by 5 bases, 9 bases remained unmatched. The germline V gene encodes CDR1 MRHNA and CDR2 SNTAGT. In DNA form, the CDR3 reads TGTGCCAGCAGTCTCCTAGCGGGAGTTGGGAACGAGCAGTACTTC. This codes for CASSLLAGVGNEQYF.

The chain links TRBV5-1 to TRBJ2-3, with a weak D call TRBD2 (6 bases). This CDR3 comprises 17 residues. Trimming pared 4 bases from V and 2 bases from J, leaving 20 bases between. Germline V gene data show CDR1 as SGHRS and CDR2 as YFSETQ. The CDR3 DNA follows: TGCGCCAGCAGCCCGGGGAGTTTTGCGGGGCTCACAGATACGCAGTATTTT. Its translation: CASSPGSFAGLTDTQYF.

The chain combines TRBV5-6 with TRBJ2-2, with no clear D. The CDR3 has 16 amino acids. Germline V gene lookup returns CDR1 SGHDT and CDR2 YYEEEE. The V end lost 0 bases, the J end lost 3 bases, and 12 bases lay between the germline ends. CDR3 nucleotides: TGTGCCAGCAGCTTGGTTCCGATGAATGACACCGGGGAGCTGTTTTTT. It is translated as CASSLVPMNDTGELFF.

This sequence joins TRBV20-1 and TRBJ1-1; tentatively, D is TRBD1 (5 bases). V gave up 1 base and J gave up 5 bases, with 14 bases separating them. Germline CDR1 DFQATT, CDR2 SNEGSKA (reference sequence). There are 14 residues in the CDR3. For the CDR3, the DNA is TGCAGTGCTAGAGTCGCAGGGCTGTGGACTGAAGCTTTCTTT. It encodes CSARVAGLWTEAFF.

This clonotype was seen a few times. V is TRBV29-1 and J is TRBJ1-4; D uncertain. Trimming removed 0 bases from V and 0 bases from J, with 5 bases in between. In germline, CDR1 is SQVTM, CDR2 ANQGSEA. This CDR3 is built from 14 residues. Here the CDR3 DNA reads TGCAGCGTTGAAGATCTTGCAACTAATGAAAAACTGTTTTTT. This codes for CSVEDLATNEKLFF.

This chain joins TRBV7-2 and TRBJ2-5, with D possibly TRBD2 on 6 matching bases. The V end lost 1 base, the J end lost 1 base, and 10 bases lay between the germline ends. The germline gives CDR1 SGHTA, CDR2 FQGNSA. The CDR3 has 15 residues. CDR3 residues: CASSLGDSGQETQYF. The CDR3 region has the DNA TGTGCCAGCAGCTTAGGGGACTCGGGCCAAGAGACCCAGTACTTC.

The chain couples TRBV7-2 to TRBJ2-1, with 7 bases that match TRBD2. Germline V gives CDR1 SGHTA, CDR2 FQGNSA. This CDR3 spans 16 amino acids. Unmatched junction bases numbered 6, after V lost 1 base and J lost 3 bases. In nucleotides, the CDR3 is TGTGCCAGCAGCTTAGAAGCGGGGCTTAACTACAATGAGCAGTTCTTC. Protein: CASSLEAGLNYNEQFF.

This chain joins TRBV20-1 and TRBJ2-1; TRBD2 aligns across 11 bases. CDR1 and CDR2 from the germline V gene are DFQATT and SNEGSKA (reference sequence). This CDR3 has 14 amino acids. V shed 5 bases and J 7 bases; nucleotides not matched to a gene: 7. Written as DNA, the CDR3 is TGCAGTGCTGAAGGGACTAGCGGAGAGAATGAGCAGTTCTTC. This gives the protein CSAEGTSGENEQFF.

The chain recombines TRBV6-2 or TRBV6-3 with TRBJ2-3; possible D gene TRBD1, 5 bases. V dropped 5 bases and J dropped 14 bases, with 14 bases sitting between them. The CDR3 totals 11 residues. Germline values: CDR1 MNHEY, CDR2 SVGEGT. CDR3 amino acids: CASSPEAGLYF. CDR3 nucleotides: TGTGCCAGCAGTCCCGAGGCAGGGTTGTATTTT.

V gene TRBV3-1 combines with J gene TRBJ2-7; D unresolved. The CDR3 runs 15 residues. The ends were cut back, 2 bases at V and 3 bases at J, with 14 bases in the middle. Looked up from germline, CDR1 is LGHDT and CDR2 is YNNKEL (reference sequence). The CDR3 nucleotides read TGTGCCAGCAGCCAATGGGCAGCTAGTCTCTACGAGCAGTACTTC. It encodes CASSQWAASLYEQYF.

Points on this clonotype: With a much larger clone just one base away, this may be a read error. The chain recombines TRBV12-3 or TRBV12-4 with TRBJ2-7; D may be TRBD1 (5 bases). The CDR3 has 12 amino acids. V was trimmed by 3 bases and J by 4 bases, leaving 7 bases between them. The CDR3 DNA sequence: TGTGCCAGCAGTTTGACAGAGTACGAGCAGTACTTC. Its translation: CASSLTEYEQYF.